Each of the 10 T cell receptor beta chains below was sequenced from the same sample in a study of blood T cell repertoires in COVID-19. Repertoires were generated with immunoSEQ multiplex PCR, while TCRdb's copy carries only in-frame clones and drops some. This sample carries 110,000 to 150,000 clones, about 91% of them seen once, and the ten largest clones take about 1.5%. Sequencing used peripheral blood. The receptors derive from a woman aged 60 to 75 with acute or convalescent COVID-19.

Concerning this clone: Additional DNA sequences in this sample encode the identical CDR3. The chain recombines TRBV19 with TRBJ2-4, with TRBD1 as a possible D gene (5 bases). Trimming took off 2 bases at V and 3 bases at J, with 8 bases between the two ends. The CDR3 is 14 amino acids. CDR1 and CDR2 from the germline V gene are LNHDA and SQIVND (reference sequence). This CDR3 is CASSIQGGKNIQYF. The DNA of the CDR3 is TGTGCCAGTAGTATACAGGGTGGCAAAAACATTCAGTACTTC.

This chain joins TRBV7-2 and TRBJ2-2; the match to TRBD1 covers 9 bases. CDR1 is SGHTA and CDR2 is FQGNSA in the germline V gene. The CDR3 loop spans 16 amino acids. The ends lost 5 bases at V and 2 bases at J; junction bases unmatched: 6. The CDR3 DNA follows: TGTGCCAGCAGCCAAATGGGACAGGGAAACACCGGGGAGCTGTTTTTT. Its translation is CASSQMGQGNTGELFF.

The chain has TRBV7-9 and TRBJ2-5, with TRBD2 identical over 13 bases. Trimming cost V 1 base and J 13 bases; bases outside gene matches: 9. CDR1 and CDR2 from the germline V gene are SEHNR and FQNEAQ (reference sequence). This CDR3 contains 15 residues. The CDR3 protein is CASSLGLAGGLAVYF. In nucleotides, the CDR3 is TGTGCCAGCAGCTTAGGACTAGCGGGGGGCCTCGCAGTGTACTTC.

The chain uses TRBV9 and TRBJ2-3, with 10 bases lining up with TRBD2. Germline CDR1 is SGDLS and CDR2 is YYNGEE. This CDR3 contains 20 residues. Losses at the gene ends were 0 bases for V and 0 bases for J; bases not matched to a gene: 13. The CDR3 loop reads CASSVAPGLAGAISTDTQYF. The CDR3 nucleotides are TGTGCCAGCAGCGTAGCTCCCGGGCTAGCGGGGGCCATTAGCACAGATACGCAGTATTTT. The whole variable domain, filled in from reference TRBV9 and TRBJ2-3, reads DSGVTQTPKHLITATGQRVTLRCSPRSGDLSVYWYQQSLDQGLQFLIQYYNGEERAKGNILERFSAQQFPDLHSELNLSSLELGDSALYFCASSVAPGLAGAISTDTQYFGPGTRLTVL.

This clone was counted a single time. V usage is TRBV27 and J usage is TRBJ2-2, with TRBD1 matching over 10 bases. CDR1 MNHEY and CDR2 SMNVEV come from the germline V gene (reference sequence). V gave up 6 bases and J gave up 0 bases; unmatched junction bases: 10. CDR3 length: 18 amino acids. DNA of the CDR3: TGTGCCAGCAGACCGACAGGGGGCGTTTATGCGAACACCGGGGAGCTGTTTTTT. The encoded protein is CASRPTGGVYANTGELFF.

The chain uses TRBV15 and TRBJ1-2; the D is unclear. This CDR3 has 14 residues. Deletions cut 3 bases from V and 2 bases from J, with 10 bases between. Germline assignment: CDR1 LNHNV and CDR2 YYDKDF (reference sequence). The CDR3 loop reads CATSREGGNYGYTF. CDR3 DNA sequence: TGTGCCACCAGCAGGGAAGGCGGAAACTATGGCTACACCTTC.

The chain is built from TRBV5-5 and TRBJ2-2, with D possibly TRBD1 on 6 matching bases. This CDR3 has 15 residues. Per the germline V gene, CDR1 is SGHKS and CDR2 is YYEKEE (reference sequence). Trimming took 5 bases from V and 3 from J, leaving 14 bases between them. The DNA of the CDR3 is TGTGCCAGCAGGCAGGGGTCGCCGGACACCGGGGAGCTGTTTTTT. This sequence encodes CASRQGSPDTGELFF.

The chain is built from TRBV9 and TRBJ2-5; TRBD1 aligns across 7 bases. Germline trimming cut 4 bases from V and 5 bases from J; bases unmatched to any gene: 11. From germline, CDR1 is SGDLS and CDR2 YYNGEE. CDR3 size: 15 residues. Here the CDR3 DNA reads TGTGCCAGCAGCTTCAACAGGGGCGAGGGCGAGACCCAGTACTTC. Protein product: CASSFNRGEGETQYF.

The chain has TRBV11-3 and TRBJ2-1; tentatively, D is TRBD1 (5 bases). The germline V gene has CDR1 SGHNT and CDR2 YENEEA. The CDR3 length is 18 residues. V gave up 0 bases and J gave up 1 base, with 16 bases separating them. The CDR3 DNA is TGTGCCAGCAGCTTAGATCAGGCAGGGTCATCATCCTACAATGAGCAGTTCTTC. The encoded protein is CASSLDQAGSSSYNEQFF.

V and J are TRBV7-8 and TRBJ1-2; D is unresolved. The CDR3 is made up of 11 amino acids. V was cut by 5 bases and J by 7 bases, with 8 bases left in between. The V gene's germline CDR1 is SGHVS and CDR2 FQNEAQ. The CDR3 DNA follows: TGTGCCAGCAGCCCCGGGGTTGGCTACACCTTC. Encoded protein: CASSPGVGYTF. Full variable domain (remainder filled in from reference TRBV7-8 and TRBJ1-2): GAGVSQSPRYKVAKRGQDVALRCDPISGHVSLFWYQQALGQGPEFLTYFQNEAQLDKSGLPSDRFFAERPEGSVSTLKIQRTQQEDSAVYLCASSPGVGYTFGSGTRLTVV.